The clone carrying this T cell receptor (beta chain) has just a few counts. Its target is unknown. Sequencing was performed with immunoSEQ multiplex PCR; in TCRdb, only in-frame clones are kept and a portion is missing. The sample holds some 87,000 clones, 85% to 90% seen once. Trimming removed 5 bases at V and 0 bases at J, with 17 bases between. The CDR3 is 17 residues long. CDR1 and CDR2 (germline): PRHDT, FYEKMQ (reference sequence). This specimen comes from a study of glioma-infiltrating T cells after dendritic cell vaccination. About the research overall: Glioblastoma patients came from Phase I and II dendritic cell vaccination trials. Treatment, given 2003 to 2012, was autologous tumor lysate-pulsed dendritic cell vaccination. The vaccine used monocyte-derived dendritic cells pulsed overnight with autologous tumor lysate. Overall study results and limits: Survival was not directly related to TCR clonality in these patients.

The input for sequencing was blood, taken before dendritic cell vaccination. The rearrangement joins TRBV13 to TRBJ1-3, with a possible D match to TRBD1 (6 bases). This clonotype was obtained from a human donor with glioblastoma. CDR3 protein: CASSRGGGRSSGNTIYF. The DNA for the CDR3 is TGTGCCAGCAGCCGCGGGGGGGGGCGAAGCTCTGGAAACACCATATATTTT.